Listed here are 20 T cell receptor beta chains from one sample, sequenced in a study of T cell responses to AZD1222 COVID-19 vaccine. TCRdb keeps only in-frame clones here, not all; method: immunoSEQ multiplex PCR. In the table there are 150,000 or so clones, less than 90% of which are singletons. The sequencing used peripheral blood, collected after recovery from COVID-19. These receptors were obtained from an adult who had recovered from COVID-19.

This sequence joins TRBV11-2 and TRBJ2-2, with 7 positions matching TRBD2. CDR1 SGHAT and CDR2 FQNNGV come from the germline V gene. The CDR3 has 17 residues. J gave up 2 bases and V 1 base, and 7 bases lay outside the gene matches. CDR3 DNA: TGTGCCAGCAGCTTAGCGGGACTATGGGGCAACACCGGGGAGCTGTTTTTT. Its protein product is CASSLAGLWGNTGELFF.

The rearrangement links TRBV27 to TRBJ2-1; D not certain. Trimming cost V 2 bases and J 4 bases, with 6 bases left between them. The CDR3 runs 13 residues. Germline CDR1 is MNHEY and CDR2 is SMNVEV (reference sequence). The CDR3 nucleotides read TGTGCCAGCAGTTTACGGCCTTACAATGAGCAGTTCTTC. Translating it yields CASSLRPYNEQFF.

This chain joins TRBV19 and TRBJ2-7; possible D gene TRBD1, 5 bases. This CDR3 is 15 amino acids long. V shed 7 bases and J shed 3 bases, with 19 bases lying between them. In germline, CDR1 is LNHDA, CDR2 SQIVND (reference sequence). CDR3 nucleotide sequence: TGTGCCAGTAAGGTCCAGCAGGGCGGAGTCTACGAGCAGTACTTC. Translation gives CASKVQQGGVYEQYF.

This clone was found once. Other DNA sequences in this specimen translate into the identical CDR3. The rearrangement links TRBV24-1 to TRBJ2-2; D remains unclear. V dropped 4 bases and J dropped 4 bases, with 3 bases sitting between them. The CDR3 extends over 12 amino acids. Germline V gives CDR1 KGHDR, CDR2 SFDVKD. In nucleotides, the CDR3 is TGTGCCACCAGTGACTCCACCGGGGAGCTGTTTTTT. Translating it yields CATSDSTGELFF.

This rearrangement joins TRBV11-2 to TRBJ1-4, with TRBD1 matching 7 bases. This CDR3 comprises 15 residues. CDR1 SGHAT and CDR2 FQNNGV come from the germline V gene. V lost 5 bases, J lost 8 bases, and 11 bases stayed unmatched. DNA for the CDR3: TGTGCCAGCAGCGGATCAGGGGGGTTGGGGGAAAAACTGTTTTTT. Its translation: CASSGSGGLGEKLFF. The full variable domain, in which reference TRBV11-2 and TRBJ1-4 provide the parts outside the CDR3, is EAGVAQSPRYKIIEKRQSVAFWCNPISGHATLYWYQQILGQGPKLLIQFQNNGVVDDSQLPKDRFSAERLKGVDSTLKIQPAKLEDSAVYLCASSGSGGLGEKLFFGSGTQLSVL.

The chain joins TRBV11-3 to TRBJ2-3; no firm D call. Trimming removed 1 base at V and 0 bases at J, with 11 bases between. This CDR3 is 16 amino acids long. CDR1 is SGHNT and CDR2 is YENEEA in the germline V gene. The CDR3 sequence is CASSLGTVGSTDTQYF. CDR3 nucleotides: TGTGCCAGCAGCTTAGGGACCGTCGGTAGCACAGATACGCAGTATTTT. Full variable domain (outside the CDR3, taken from reference TRBV11-3 and TRBJ2-3): EAGVVQSPRYKIIEKKQPVAFWCNPISGHNTLYWYLQNLGQGPELLIRYENEEAVDDSQLPKDRFSAERLKGVDSTLKIQPAELGDSAVYLCASSLGTVGSTDTQYFGPGTRLTVL.

The chain couples TRBV29-1 to TRBJ1-2, with 7 bases fitting TRBD1. The CDR3 consists of 15 residues. CDR1 is SQVTM and CDR2 is ANQGSEA in the germline V gene. J gave up 5 bases and V 6 bases, and 15 bases lay outside the gene matches. CDR3 amino acids: CSVGTGAPTFYGYTF. CDR3 nucleotide sequence: TGCAGCGTCGGCACAGGGGCGCCGACGTTTTATGGCTACACCTTC.

The rearrangement joins TRBV7-8 to TRBJ2-7; D remains ambiguous. Between the trimmed V and J ends, which lost 5 bases and 1 base, there was a span of 15 bases. The V gene's germline CDR1 is SGHVS and CDR2 FQNEAQ. This CDR3 contains 15 residues. The CDR3 region has the DNA TGTGCCAGCAGCCCAATGGGCGGTTCTTCCTACGAGCAGTACTTC. Translating it yields CASSPMGGSSYEQYF.

V and J are TRBV15 and TRBJ1-6; D is unresolved. Germline V gives CDR1 LNHNV, CDR2 YYDKDF (reference sequence). This CDR3 is built from 15 residues. V gave up 5 bases and J gave up 11 bases, with 19 bases separating them. CDR3 loop: CATSPGLAIETPLHF. CDR3 DNA sequence: TGTGCCACCAGCCCGGGTCTCGCGATTGAGACACCCCTCCACTTT.

V is TRBV3-1 (or the pseudogene TRBV3-2) and J is TRBJ1-2; 9 positions match TRBD1. This CDR3 is built from 14 residues. Germline CDR1 LGHDT, CDR2 YNNKEL (reference sequence). J gave up 3 bases and V 1 base, and 0 bases lay outside the gene matches. CDR3 sequence (DNA): TGTGCCAGCAGCCAAGGGACAGGGGACTATGGCTACACCTTC. Translating gives CASSQGTGDYGYTF.

Here the CDR3 DNA reads TGTGCCAGTAGTATCCCCAAGACTAGCGGGAGTGAGACCCAGTACTTC. This translates into CASSIPKTSGSETQYF. V and J are TRBV19 and TRBJ2-5; 12 nucleotides agree with TRBD2. The CDR3 extends over 16 amino acids. V shed 3 bases, J shed 5 bases, and the junction held 7 bases outside the gene matches. The germline V gene has CDR1 LNHDA and CDR2 SQIVND (reference sequence).

The J gene is TRBJ2-2, the V gene TRBV7-2; 9 positions agree with TRBD2. There are 14 residues in the CDR3. Germline V gene data show CDR1 as SGHTA and CDR2 as FQGNSA. The V segment lost 2 bases and the J segment 5 bases; nucleotides outside the gene matches: 0. CDR3 sequence (DNA): TGTGCCAGCAGCTTACTAGCGGGGACCGGGGAGCTGTTTTTT. This codes for CASSLLAGTGELFF.

The chain couples TRBV18 to TRBJ2-1; 10 bases are shared with TRBD2. After removal of 1 base from V and 8 bases from J, the junction contained 20 bases not matched to a gene. The CDR3 contains 20 residues. Germline V CDR1 and CDR2: KGHSH, LQKENI. This chain's CDR3 is CASSPRDEGSTEREGHEQFF. The CDR3, as DNA: TGTGCCAGCTCACCACGTGATGAGGGGAGCACCGAGCGGGAGGGCCATGAGCAGTTCTTC. Looking up the rest from reference TRBV18 and TRBJ2-1 gives the full variable domain: NAGVMQNPRHLVRRRGQEARLRCSPMKGHSHVYWYRQLPEEGLKFMVYLQKENIIDESGMPKERFSAEFPKEGPSILRIQQVVRGDSAAYFCASSPRDEGSTEREGHEQFFGPGTRLTVL.

This chain joins TRBV7-2 and TRBJ1-5, with 7 bases fitting TRBD1. The germline V gene encodes CDR1 SGHTA and CDR2 FQGNSA. V shed 0 bases, J shed 6 bases, and the junction held 8 bases outside the gene matches. CDR3 size: 16 residues. The CDR3 DNA follows: TGTGCCAGCAGCTTAGCAGGGGGCATGATCGGTCAGCCCCAGCATTTT. Amino acid sequence: CASSLAGGMIGQPQHF.

The V gene is TRBV3-1 (or the pseudogene TRBV3-2), the J gene TRBJ2-1; D not resolved. Germline loops: CDR1 LGHDT, CDR2 YNNKEL (reference sequence). V lost 4 bases and J lost 5, with 12 bases in between. CDR3 length: 14 residues. This CDR3 is CASSRGPRHNEQFF. In nucleotides, the CDR3 is TGTGCCAGCAGCCGTGGTCCTCGGCACAATGAGCAGTTCTTC.

This clone was counted between two and nine times. The chain is built from TRBV11-2 and TRBJ2-2; 10 positions agree with TRBD2. Germline loops: CDR1 SGHAT, CDR2 FQNNGV. The CDR3 spans 15 residues. Trimming at V came to 5 bases and at J to 6 bases, leaving 6 bases not matched to a gene. CDR3 bases: TGTGCCAGCAGCCTTAGCGGGAGGCGGGCCGGGGAGCTGTTTTTT. Translation: CASSLSGRRAGELFF.

The chain combines TRBV5-1 with TRBJ2-5; the D call may be TRBD1 or TRBD2 (6 bases each). The ends were cut back, 4 bases at V and 1 base at J, with 14 bases in the middle. CDR1 and CDR2 (germline): SGHRS, YFSETQ. The CDR3 extends over 15 amino acids. The DNA for the CDR3 is TGCGCCAGCAGCCCCGCGGGACACCTCCAAGAGACCCAGTACTTC. It translates to CASSPAGHLQETQYF.

The J gene is TRBJ1-2, the V gene TRBV5-6, with 8 bases that match TRBD1. Germline V gene sequence: CDR1 SGHDT, CDR2 YYEEEE. The CDR3 sequence is 15 residues long. V trimming: 4 bases; J trimming: 3 bases; junction bases outside the gene matches: 8. The CDR3 is CASSADRAIDYGYTF. CDR3 sequence (DNA): TGTGCCAGCAGCGCGGACAGGGCGATAGACTATGGCTACACCTTC.

This sequence joins TRBV7-2 and TRBJ1-1; possible D gene TRBD1, 5 bases. CDR1 is SGHTA and CDR2 is FQGNSA in the germline V gene. The CDR3 runs to 13 residues. Trimming pared 5 bases from V and 6 bases from J, leaving 13 bases between. The CDR3 here is CASSPGRIPEAFF. The CDR3 DNA is TGTGCCAGCAGCCCAGGGAGGATCCCTGAAGCTTTCTTT.

This clone appeared a few times. The chain joins TRBV5-4 to TRBJ2-1; possibly TRBD2 for D (5 bases). The V and J ends lost 4 bases and 2 bases respectively, with 10 bases between them. The CDR3 runs to 14 residues. Germline values: CDR1 SGHNT, CDR2 YYREEE (reference sequence). The CDR3 nucleotides are TGTGCCAGCAGCGGAGGCGACACCTACAATGAGCAGTTCTTC. Residues: CASSGGDTYNEQFF. The full variable domain, with the rest looked up from reference TRBV5-4 and TRBJ2-1, is ETGVTQSPTHLIKTRGQQVTLRCSSQSGHNTVSWYQQALGQGPQFIFQYYREEENGRGNFPPRFSGLQFPNYSSELNVNALELDDSALYLCASSGGDTYNEQFFGPGTRLTVL.